What follows are 5 T cell receptor beta chains derived from one specimen sequenced in a study of T cell clonality in common variable immunodeficiency. The assay was immunoSEQ multiplex PCR, and TCRdb's table has in-frame clones only and misses some. The sample presents 25,000 to 35,000 clones, none singletons. Sample: peripheral blood mononuclear cells. These receptors were collected from a person aged 18 to 70 in good health.

This clone was seen at least ten times. The read comes to an end 3 residues before the CDR3 does, leaving the germline J gene to fill in the end. V gene TRBV7-3 combines with J gene TRBJ2-1, with D possibly being TRBD2 (6 bases). V was trimmed by 1 base and J by 4 bases, leaving 14 bases between them. Germline CDR1 is SGHTA and CDR2 is FQGTGA. This CDR3 spans 16 amino acids. Incomplete CDR3 DNA: TGTGCCAGCAGCTTAAATCGGGTTAGCGGATACAATGAG. Translating it yields CASSLNRVSGYNE. The CDR3 as a whole reads CASSLNRVSGYNEQFF.

This clone was seen only a few times. The read terminates 3 residues ahead of where the CDR3 ends, so the germline J gene completes it. The chain couples TRBV2 to TRBJ2-5; 12 bases line up with TRBD2. This CDR3 contains 15 residues. The V and J ends lost 3 bases and 2 bases, in that order; junction bases with no gene match: 1. CDR1 is SNHLY, CDR2 FYNNEI, per germline. Partial CDR3 DNA: TGTGCCAGCAGTGATGGACTAGCGGGACAAGAGACC. This codes for CASSDGLAGQET. The complete CDR3 reads CASSDGLAGQETQYF.

This clone was seen at least ten times. The junction shows a germline mismatch at one end, possibly a read error. The read ends 3 residues before the CDR3 terminus; that terminus is restored from the germline J gene. The V gene is TRBV4-2, the J gene TRBJ2-7, with 9 bases identical to TRBD1. The CDR3 spans 13 residues. CDR1 LGHNA and CDR2 YNFKEQ come from the germline V gene. CDR3 DNA (partial): TGCGCCAGCAGCCGGGACAGGGACTACGAG. It is translated as CASSRDRDYE. Given in full, the CDR3 is CASSRDRDYEQYF.

There are many counts of this clone. Coverage ceases 3 residues before the CDR3 finishes, and the germline J gene fills in the end. The chain uses TRBV4-1 and TRBJ2-3; maybe TRBD2 (6 bases). The CDR3 spans 14 residues. Trimming left V 3 bases short and J 4 bases short, with 11 bases between. The germline V gene has CDR1 MGHRA and CDR2 YSYEKL. The sequenced CDR3 bases are TGCGCCAGCAGCCAGGAGACTAGTTCAGATACG. Translating it yields CASSQETSSDT. The CDR3 in its entirety is CASSQETSSDTQYF.

This clone appeared a few times. The read finishes 3 residues shy of the CDR3 end, and the germline J gene is used to complete it. The V gene is TRBV18, the J gene TRBJ2-1; D remains unclear. The germline CDR1 and CDR2 sequences are KGHSH and LQKENI. There are 12 residues in the CDR3. Trimming stripped 5 bases from V and 9 bases from J, with 11 bases between. The CDR3 is CASSGFSSEQFF. The CDR3 bases that were read are TGTGCCAGCTCAGGCTTCTCGAGTGAG.